This TCR beta chain was captured in a study of shared clonotypes between healthy human individuals. In its sample, this clone was seen once. The germline gives CDR1 LNHNV, CDR2 YYDKDF (reference sequence). The CDR3 extends over 15 amino acids. The V gene end was trimmed by 0 bases and the J gene end by 5 bases; junction bases not matched to a gene: 1. Original handling: Because ImmunoSEQ provided only junction sequences with no quality scores, the filtering differed. Repertoires were generated with immunoSEQ multiplex PCR, while TCRdb's copy carries only in-frame clones and drops some. Clonal size and the V and J genes are those of that table, whereas D and trimming came from the DNA. The table lists about 380,000 clones, approximately 96% of them singletons. CD45RO+ cells joined CCR7-negative CD45RA+ TemRA cells to form CD8 memory.

The sequence was obtained from a young man in good health. The chain combines TRBV15 with TRBJ2-1; TRBD2 aligns across 10 bases. The sample was memory CD8+ T cells sorted from blood. Subset indicated: CD45RO+ cells pooled with CCR7-negative TemRA cells. In nucleotides, the CDR3 is TGTGCCACCAGCAGAGATCTAGCGGGAGACAATGAGCAGTTCTTC. The encoded protein is CATSRDLAGDNEQFF.